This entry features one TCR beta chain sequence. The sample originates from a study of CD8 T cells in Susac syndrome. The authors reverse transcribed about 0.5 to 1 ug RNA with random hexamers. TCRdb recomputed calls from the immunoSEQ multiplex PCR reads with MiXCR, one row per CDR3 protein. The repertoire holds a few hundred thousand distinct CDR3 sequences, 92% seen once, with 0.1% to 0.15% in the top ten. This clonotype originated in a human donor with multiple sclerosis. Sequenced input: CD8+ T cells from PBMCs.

The CDR3 sequence: CSARDIGVRGYTF. CDR3 DNA: TGCAGTGCTAGAGATATAGGGGTTAGAGGCTACACCTTC. V usage is TRBV20-1 and J usage is TRBJ1-2, with a possible D match to TRBD1 (5 bases). Germline assignment: CDR1 DFQATT and CDR2 SNEGSKA (reference sequence). This CDR3 contains 13 residues. V was cut by 0 bases and J by 8 bases, with 13 bases left in between.